A selection of T cell receptor beta chains follows, all from one sample in a study of blood T cell repertoires in COVID-19. The data were produced by immunoSEQ multiplex PCR, yet TCRdb's version contains in-frame clones alone and is incomplete. The sample yields approximately 120,000 clones, around four fifths seen once. Sequenced sample: peripheral blood. These receptor sequences come from a human donor in a cohort sampled during active COVID-19. Both conserved end residues are part of each CDR3. The order of the fields is CDR3 DNA, CDR3 protein, J gene, clone size, D gene, V gene. The D gene is left open where the match is weak. Size tells how often a clone was seen (once, few, many) or the class of an expanded clone, and some rows leave it out.

TGTGCCAGCAGCCGGAACAGGGCGGAGGATTCACCCCTCCACTTT | CASSRNRAEDSPLHF | TRBJ1-6 | . | . | TRBV7-2
TGTGCCAGCAGCTCCGGACTAGCGGGGGCAACAGATACGCAGTATTTT | CASSSGLAGATDTQYF | TRBJ2-3 | . | TRBD2 | TRBV7-3
TGTGCCAGCAGCTTAGGGCAGGGGGACGAGCAGTACTTC | CASSLGQGDEQYF | TRBJ2-7 | . | TRBD1 | TRBV7-9
TGTGCCAGCAGCCGGCAGGGGGCGACCGGGGAGCTGTTTTTT | CASSRQGATGELFF | TRBJ2-2 | . | TRBD1 | TRBV14
TGTGCCTGGGTACTAGCGGGAAAGGAGACCCAGTACTTC | CAWVLAGKETQYF | TRBJ2-5 | . | TRBD2 | TRBV30
TGTGCCATCAGTGACTGGACAGGTTTGAACACTGAAGCTTTCTTT | CAISDWTGLNTEAFF | TRBJ1-1 | few | TRBD1 | TRBV10-3
TGTGCCAGCAGCTCGGTCACCTCTCCTACGAACACTGAAGCTTTCTTT | CASSSVTSPTNTEAFF | TRBJ1-1 | . | . | TRBV7-2
TGTGCCAGCAGCTTGGGCGGGACAGGGAAAGAGACCCAGTACTTC | CASSLGGTGKETQYF | TRBJ2-5 | . | TRBD1 | TRBV5-6
TGTGCCAGCTCCCTAGACAGGAATAACTATGGCTACACCTTC | CASSLDRNNYGYTF | TRBJ1-2 | few | . | TRBV18
TGTGCCAGCAGCCAGGCAGGGAACGGCCAAGAGACCCAGTACTTC | CASSQAGNGQETQYF | TRBJ2-5 | . | . | TRBV3-1/TRBV3-2
TGTGCCAGCAGTTTAGCCCCCGGGACAGATAACACAGATACGCAGTATTTT | CASSLAPGTDNTDTQYF | TRBJ2-3 | . | TRBD1 | TRBV28
TGCGCCAGCAGCGACGGACAGGGGGCTGGGGAGCAGTACTTC | CASSDGQGAGEQYF | TRBJ2-7 | . | TRBD1 | TRBV5-1
TGTGCCAGCAGTACCCGGACTAGCGGGAGGGCCGTTGAGCAGTTCTTC | CASSTRTSGRAVEQFF | TRBJ2-1 | . | TRBD2 | TRBV27
TGTGCCATCAGTGAGTTTAGCGGGAGCAACACCGGGGAGCTGTTTTTT | CAISEFSGSNTGELFF | TRBJ2-2 | . | TRBD2 | TRBV10-3
TGTGCCACCCAAGGCACAGGGAAGTCTGAAGCTTTCTTT | CATQGTGKSEAFF | TRBJ1-1 | . | . | TRBV6-5
TGCGCCAGCAGCCAGGGGGGGCTAGCGAGGATTGAGCAGTTCTTC | CASSQGGLARIEQFF | TRBJ2-1 | . | . | TRBV4-3
TGTGCCAGCAGCTTCAAACTAGCGGGAGCATCCGAGCAGTACTTC | CASSFKLAGASEQYF | TRBJ2-7 | . | TRBD2 | TRBV3-1/TRBV3-2
TGTGCCTGGAGTGTATCAGGTTCCCAAGAGACCCAGTACTTC | CAWSVSGSQETQYF | TRBJ2-5 | once | . | TRBV30
TGTGCCAGCAGTGCGGACAGGAATCAGCCCCAGCATTTT | CASSADRNQPQHF | TRBJ1-5 | . | TRBD1 | TRBV2
TGTGCCAGCAGCCGACAGGGGGTCTCTGGCTACACCTTC | CASSRQGVSGYTF | TRBJ1-2 | . | TRBD1 | TRBV3-1/TRBV3-2
TGCAGTGCTAGATCCATGGATACGCAGTATTTT | CSARSMDTQYF | TRBJ2-3 | . | . | TRBV20-1
TGTGCCAGCAGTTTGTCGACAGGGGGCGGCACTGAAGCTTTCTTT | CASSLSTGGGTEAFF | TRBJ1-1 | . | TRBD1 | TRBV6-5
TGTGCCAGTAGTTCAGGGGTTCGCGAGCAGTACTTC | CASSSGVREQYF | TRBJ2-7 | few | . | TRBV19
TGCGCCAGCAGCTCGACTAGCGGGTCTATCTCGTACAATGAGCAGTTCTTC | CASSSTSGSISYNEQFF | TRBJ2-1 | . | TRBD2 | TRBV5-1
TGTGCCAGCAGCTCGGCTAGCGGGGGGGCCGGGTACTTC | CASSSASGGAGYF | TRBJ2-5 | . | TRBD2 | TRBV7-9
TGTGCCAGCAGTATTTTACAGGGTGAGCAGTACTTC | CASSILQGEQYF | TRBJ2-7 | once | . | TRBV28
TGTGCCAGCAGTTTATCAGGGAACACTGAAGCTTTCTTT | CASSLSGNTEAFF | TRBJ1-1 | . | . | TRBV12-3/TRBV12-4
TGTGCCAGCAGCTCCCGCCGGGGGGCGAACACTGAAGCTTTCTTT | CASSSRRGANTEAFF | TRBJ1-1 | . | . | TRBV7-6
TGTGCCAGCAGTTTACGTTTGACATCCGGAAACACCATATATTTT | CASSLRLTSGNTIYF | TRBJ1-3 | . | . | TRBV28
TGTGCCAGCATAGGCCTAGCGGGGGCTTGGGGGAGCACAGATACGCAGTATTTT | CASIGLAGAWGSTDTQYF | TRBJ2-3 | . | TRBD2 | TRBV7-9
TGTGCCAGCAGCTTATTACCCGGGAAGATTAACTACGAGCAGTACTTC | CASSLLPGKINYEQYF | TRBJ2-7 | . | . | TRBV11-2
TGTGCCAGCAACCTGAGGGGGCCCAAAAACATTCAGTACTTC | CASNLRGPKNIQYF | TRBJ2-4 | . | TRBD1 | TRBV28
TGTGCCACCGCTTATAGCGGGGGGGGCGATGAGCAGTTCTTC | CATAYSGGGDEQFF | TRBJ2-1 | . | TRBD2 | TRBV19
TGTGCCAGCAGTGAAAATGACCTCAGACAGGCTGATAATTCACCCCTCCACTTT | CASSENDLRQADNSPLHF | TRBJ1-6 | . | . | TRBV25-1
TGTGCCAGCAGCCAAGATAGGACAGCACAACCCTACGAGCAGTACTTC | CASSQDRTAQPYEQYF | TRBJ2-7 | . | . | TRBV3-1/TRBV3-2
TGTGCCAGCAGCATTCAAAGGACAGGCAGCACAGATACGCAGTATTTT | CASSIQRTGSTDTQYF | TRBJ2-3 | . | TRBD1 | TRBV7-9
TGTGCCAGCAGTCGGCAGGCCCCCCCCGGGGAGCTGTTTTTT | CASSRQAPPGELFF | TRBJ2-2 | . | . | TRBV7-6
TGTGCCAGCACAGACAGGGTTGGACGGGAAAAACTGTTTTTT | CASTDRVGREKLFF | TRBJ1-4 | . | TRBD1 | TRBV7-8
TGTGCCAGCACCGAGCAGAACACTGAAGCTTTCTTT | CASTEQNTEAFF | TRBJ1-1 | few | . | TRBV6-6
TGTGCCAGCACCCGGGGGGGCGCAACTAATGAAAAACTGTTTTTT | CASTRGGATNEKLFF | TRBJ1-4 | . | . | TRBV9
TGCGCCAGCAGCCAAGAAGGGGGCTACGAGCAGTACTTC | CASSQEGGYEQYF | TRBJ2-7 | few | . | TRBV4-3
TGTGCCAGCAGTTTTCACAGGGAGGGCACTGAAGCTTTCTTT | CASSFHREGTEAFF | TRBJ1-1 | . | . | TRBV7-2
TGTGCCAGCAGCCAAACCGACAGGAGGACTGAAGCTTTCTTT | CASSQTDRRTEAFF | TRBJ1-1 | . | . | TRBV3-1/TRBV3-2